The clone carrying this T cell receptor beta chain was detected many times. This record comes from a study of metastatic and nonmetastatic thyroid tumors. Whole-study context: Across blood and tumor or nodule tissue, repertoires from malignant and benign thyroid patients were compared with one another.

Looked up from germline, CDR1 is MDHEN and CDR2 is SYDVKM. There are 15 residues in the CDR3. V was cut by 7 bases and J by 4 bases, with 20 bases left in between. No treatment had been given to any patient before thyroid surgery. Original processing methods: Building a distant-metastasis classifier for papillary thyroid cancer drew on CDR3 differences across clinicopathological groups. TCRdb reprocessed the PCR reads via MiXCR. The V and J calls, along with clone size, are taken from TCRdb and not from the paper's own processing. Of tens of thousands of clones in the sample, 14% were seen once. The sample taken for sequencing was blood. This receptor was taken from a male donor with papillary thyroid cancer or a benign thyroid nodule (not recorded which). Some clones in this sample may be carry-over from other donors' samples. The chain links TRBV28 to TRBJ2-7, with D perhaps TRBD1 (10 bases). The CDR3 DNA reads as TGTGCCAGCACCCTAGCGGGACAGGGGCAATACGAGCAGTACTTC. Its translation: CASTLAGQGQYEQYF.